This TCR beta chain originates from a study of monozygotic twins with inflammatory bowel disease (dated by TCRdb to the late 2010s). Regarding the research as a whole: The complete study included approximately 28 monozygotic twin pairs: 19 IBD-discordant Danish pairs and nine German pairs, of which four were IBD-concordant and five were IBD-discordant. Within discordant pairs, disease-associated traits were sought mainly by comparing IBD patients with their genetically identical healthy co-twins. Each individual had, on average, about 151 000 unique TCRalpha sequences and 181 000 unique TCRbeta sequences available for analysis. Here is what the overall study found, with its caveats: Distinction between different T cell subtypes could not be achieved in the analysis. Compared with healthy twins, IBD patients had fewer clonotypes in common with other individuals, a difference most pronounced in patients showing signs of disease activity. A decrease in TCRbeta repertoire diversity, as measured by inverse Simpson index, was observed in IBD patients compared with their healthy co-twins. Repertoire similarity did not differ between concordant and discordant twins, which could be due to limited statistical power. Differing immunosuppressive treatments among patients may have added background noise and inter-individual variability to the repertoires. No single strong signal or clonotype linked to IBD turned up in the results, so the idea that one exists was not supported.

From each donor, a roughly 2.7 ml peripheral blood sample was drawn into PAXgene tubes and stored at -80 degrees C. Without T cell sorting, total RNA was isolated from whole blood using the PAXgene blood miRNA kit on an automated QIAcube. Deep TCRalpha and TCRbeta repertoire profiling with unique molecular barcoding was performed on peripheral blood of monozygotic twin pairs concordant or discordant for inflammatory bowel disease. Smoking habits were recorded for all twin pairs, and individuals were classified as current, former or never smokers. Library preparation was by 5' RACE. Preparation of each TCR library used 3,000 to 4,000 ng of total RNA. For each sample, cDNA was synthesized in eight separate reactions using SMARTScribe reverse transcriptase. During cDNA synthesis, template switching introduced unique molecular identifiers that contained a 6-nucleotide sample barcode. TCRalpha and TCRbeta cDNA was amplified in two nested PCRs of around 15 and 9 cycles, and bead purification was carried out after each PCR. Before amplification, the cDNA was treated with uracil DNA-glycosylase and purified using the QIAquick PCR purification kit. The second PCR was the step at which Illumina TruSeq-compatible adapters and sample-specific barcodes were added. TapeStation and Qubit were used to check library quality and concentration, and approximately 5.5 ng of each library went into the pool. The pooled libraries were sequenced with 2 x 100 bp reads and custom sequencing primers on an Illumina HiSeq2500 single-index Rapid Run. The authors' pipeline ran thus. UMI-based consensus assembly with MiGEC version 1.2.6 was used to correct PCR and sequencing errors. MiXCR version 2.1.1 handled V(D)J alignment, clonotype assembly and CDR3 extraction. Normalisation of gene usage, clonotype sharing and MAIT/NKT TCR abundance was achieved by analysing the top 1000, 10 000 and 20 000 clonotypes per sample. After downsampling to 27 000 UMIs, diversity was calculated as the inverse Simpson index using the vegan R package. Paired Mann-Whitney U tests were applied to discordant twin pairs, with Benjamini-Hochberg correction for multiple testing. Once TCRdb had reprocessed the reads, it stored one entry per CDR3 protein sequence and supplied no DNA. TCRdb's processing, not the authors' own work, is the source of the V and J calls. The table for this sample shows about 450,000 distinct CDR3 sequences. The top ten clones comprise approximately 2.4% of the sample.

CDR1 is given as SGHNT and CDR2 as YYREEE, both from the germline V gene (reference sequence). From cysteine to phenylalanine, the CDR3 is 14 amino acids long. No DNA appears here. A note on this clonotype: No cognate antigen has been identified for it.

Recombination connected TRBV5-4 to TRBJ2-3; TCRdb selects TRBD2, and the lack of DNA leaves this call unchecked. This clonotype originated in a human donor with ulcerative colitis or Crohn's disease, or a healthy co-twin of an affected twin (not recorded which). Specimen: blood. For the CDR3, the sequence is CASTQGLHTDTQYF.